This T cell receptor beta chain is drawn from a study of cytomegalovirus exposure and HLA in healthy donors. Points from the study as a whole: The dataset shows that most TCR sequences were rare, while some public TCRs occurred in many donors. It was reportedly the case that the classifier diagnosed cytomegalovirus status with high specificity and sensitivity.

Profiling relied on immunoSEQ multiplex PCR, and the TCRdb table lists in-frame clones only, not all of them. The sample has fewer than 65,000 clones; roughly 89% are singletons. Germline V gene data show CDR1 as ENHRY and CDR2 as SYGVKD. The V gene end was trimmed by 3 bases and the J gene end by 13 bases; junction bases not matched to a gene: 8. This CDR3 region has 13 residues. In regard to this clone: As yet, its antigen is unknown.

Sequenced material: PBMCs. This chain connects TRBV10-3 to TRBJ2-4, with 8 positions matching TRBD2. This receptor was taken from a woman aged 18 to 35 in good health and CMV-seronegative. CDR3 DNA sequence: TGTGCCATCAGTGATAGTCGTCAGCGGGAGCAGTACTTC. As protein: CAISDSRQREQYF.